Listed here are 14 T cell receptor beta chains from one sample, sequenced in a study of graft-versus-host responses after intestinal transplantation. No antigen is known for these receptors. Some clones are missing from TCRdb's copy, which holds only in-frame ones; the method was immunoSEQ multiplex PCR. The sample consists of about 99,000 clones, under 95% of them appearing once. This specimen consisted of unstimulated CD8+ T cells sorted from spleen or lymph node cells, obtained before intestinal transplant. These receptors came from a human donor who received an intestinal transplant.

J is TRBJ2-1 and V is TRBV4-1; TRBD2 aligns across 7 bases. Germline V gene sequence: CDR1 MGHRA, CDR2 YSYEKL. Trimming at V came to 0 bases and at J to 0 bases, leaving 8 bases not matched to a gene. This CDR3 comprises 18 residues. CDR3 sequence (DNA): TGCGCCAGCAGCCAAGATTTTCTAGCGGCGAGCTCCTACAATGAGCAGTTCTTC. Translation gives CASSQDFLAASSYNEQFF.

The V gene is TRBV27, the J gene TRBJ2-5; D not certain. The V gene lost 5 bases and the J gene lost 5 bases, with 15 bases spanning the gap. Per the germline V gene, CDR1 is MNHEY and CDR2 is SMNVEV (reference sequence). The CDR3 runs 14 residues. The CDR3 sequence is CASSPYGPTETQYF. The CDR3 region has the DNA TGTGCCAGCAGTCCCTACGGACCCACGGAGACCCAGTACTTC.

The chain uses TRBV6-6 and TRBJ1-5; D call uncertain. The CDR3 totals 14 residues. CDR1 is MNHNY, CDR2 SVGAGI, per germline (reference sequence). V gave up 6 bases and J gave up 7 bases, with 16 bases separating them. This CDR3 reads CASSPRNLRQPQHF. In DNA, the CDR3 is TGTGCCAGCAGCCCTCGGAATTTACGGCAGCCCCAGCATTTT.

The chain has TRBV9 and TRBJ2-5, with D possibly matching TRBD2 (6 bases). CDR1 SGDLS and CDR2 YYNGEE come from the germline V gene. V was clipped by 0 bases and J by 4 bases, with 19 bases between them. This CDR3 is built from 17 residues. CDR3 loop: CASSVGSGPPLGETQYF. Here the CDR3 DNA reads TGTGCCAGCAGCGTAGGAAGCGGGCCACCATTGGGAGAGACCCAGTACTTC.

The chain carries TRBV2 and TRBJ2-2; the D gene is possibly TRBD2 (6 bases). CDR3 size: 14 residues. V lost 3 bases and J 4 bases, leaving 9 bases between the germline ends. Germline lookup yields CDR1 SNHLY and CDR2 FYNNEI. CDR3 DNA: TGTGCCAGCAGTGATCGGGGGTTCACCGGGGAGCTGTTTTTT. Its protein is CASSDRGFTGELFF.

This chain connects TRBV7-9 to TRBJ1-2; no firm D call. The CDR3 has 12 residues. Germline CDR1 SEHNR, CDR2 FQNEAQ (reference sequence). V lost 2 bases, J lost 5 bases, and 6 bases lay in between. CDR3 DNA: TGTGCCAGCAGCTTACCGTCGTATGGCTACACCTTC. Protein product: CASSLPSYGYTF.

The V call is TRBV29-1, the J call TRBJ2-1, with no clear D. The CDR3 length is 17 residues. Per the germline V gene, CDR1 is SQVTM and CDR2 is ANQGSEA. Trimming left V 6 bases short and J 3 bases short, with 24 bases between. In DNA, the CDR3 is TGCAGCGTCCTTCCCCTACAAAACCCCATCTACTACAATGAGCAGTTCTTC. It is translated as CSVLPLQNPIYYNEQFF.

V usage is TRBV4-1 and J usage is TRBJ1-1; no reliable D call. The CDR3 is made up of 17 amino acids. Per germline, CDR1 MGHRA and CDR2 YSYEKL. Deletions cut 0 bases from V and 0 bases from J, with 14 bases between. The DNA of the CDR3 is TGCGCCAGCAGCCAAGAAGTTTATTTAGATATGAACACTGAAGCTTTCTTT. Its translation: CASSQEVYLDMNTEAFF.

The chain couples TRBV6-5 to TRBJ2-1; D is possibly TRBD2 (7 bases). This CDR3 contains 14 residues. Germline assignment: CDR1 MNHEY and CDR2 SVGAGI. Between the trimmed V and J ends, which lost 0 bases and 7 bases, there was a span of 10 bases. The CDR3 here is CASSYSGGRNEQFF. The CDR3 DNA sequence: TGTGCCAGCAGTTACTCGGGGGGGCGGAATGAGCAGTTCTTC.

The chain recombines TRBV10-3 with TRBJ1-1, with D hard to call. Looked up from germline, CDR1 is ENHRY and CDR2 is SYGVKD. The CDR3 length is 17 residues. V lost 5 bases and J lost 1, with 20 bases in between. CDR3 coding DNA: TGTGCCATCAGTAACCCCGGGTTTATAGAGACGAACACTGAAGCTTTCTTT. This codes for CAISNPGFIETNTEAFF.

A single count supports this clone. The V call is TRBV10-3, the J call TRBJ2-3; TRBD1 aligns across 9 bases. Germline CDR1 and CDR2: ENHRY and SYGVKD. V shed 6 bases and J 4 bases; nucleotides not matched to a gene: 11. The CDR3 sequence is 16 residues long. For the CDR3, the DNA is TGTGCCATCAGAGACCGGGACAGGGTAGATTCAGATACGCAGTATTTT. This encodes CAIRDRDRVDSDTQYF.

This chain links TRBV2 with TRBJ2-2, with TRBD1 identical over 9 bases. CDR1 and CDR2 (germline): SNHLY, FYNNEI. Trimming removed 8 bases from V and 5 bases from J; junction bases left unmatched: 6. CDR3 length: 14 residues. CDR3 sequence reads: CASGPGTGTGELFF. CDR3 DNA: TGTGCCAGCGGACCCGGGACAGGGACCGGGGAGCTGTTTTTT.

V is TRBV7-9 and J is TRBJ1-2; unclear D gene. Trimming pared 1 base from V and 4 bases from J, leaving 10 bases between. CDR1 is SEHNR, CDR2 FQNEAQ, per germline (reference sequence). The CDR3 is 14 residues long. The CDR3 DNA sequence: TGTGCCAGCAGCTTAGATTACAGTGCCTATGGCTACACCTTC. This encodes CASSLDYSAYGYTF.

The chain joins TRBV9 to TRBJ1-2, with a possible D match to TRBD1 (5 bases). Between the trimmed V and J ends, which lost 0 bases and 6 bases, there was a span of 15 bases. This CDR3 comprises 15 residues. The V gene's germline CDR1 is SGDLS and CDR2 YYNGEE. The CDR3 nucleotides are TGTGCCAGCAGCGTAGTTGGGACCCCCGGCGATGGCTACACCTTC. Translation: CASSVVGTPGDGYTF.